Listed below are T cell receptor beta chains from one sample, sequenced in a study of T cell responses to AZD1222 COVID-19 vaccine. Produced via immunoSEQ multiplex PCR; TCRdb's table is partial and in-frame only. In the table there are 150,000 to 200,000 clones, 85% to 95% of which are singletons. The material was peripheral blood, obtained on day 0 of AZD1222 vaccination. The receptors originated from an adult in good health. Both conserved end residues are part of each CDR3. D genes are given only for firm matches. The size field is filled for only some rows; it gives once, few, many or a size class.

TRBD1	TRBV19	TRBJ2-5	NA	CASSKGTGSIQYF	TGTGCCAGTAGTAAGGGGACAGGGTCAATCCAGTACTTC
NA	TRBV9	TRBJ1-1	NA	CASSVDTDTEAFF	TGTGCCAGCAGCGTAGATACCGACACTGAAGCTTTCTTT
TRBD1	TRBV27	TRBJ1-1	NA	CASNTGEGRLNTEAFF	TGTGCCAGCAATACAGGGGAGGGGCGGCTGAACACTGAAGCTTTCTTT
NA	TRBV27	TRBJ2-2	NA	CASSFIGQYTGELFF	TGTGCCAGCAGTTTTATCGGACAGTACACCGGGGAGCTGTTTTTT
NA	TRBV4-1	TRBJ1-2	NA	CASSQGTESNYGYTF	TGCGCCAGCAGCCAAGGGACAGAAAGTAACTATGGCTACACCTTC
NA	TRBV29-1	TRBJ1-1	NA	CSVKGQMNTEAFF	TGCAGCGTTAAAGGACAGATGAACACTGAAGCTTTCTTT
NA	TRBV4-3	TRBJ2-1	once	CASSQDTAGNEQFF	TGCGCCAGCAGCCAAGATACTGCAGGCAATGAGCAGTTCTTC
NA	TRBV6-5	TRBJ1-1	NA	CASSSKQGVRTEAFF	TGTGCCAGCAGTTCCAAACAGGGTGTGCGGACTGAAGCTTTCTTT
NA	TRBV19	TRBJ1-5	NA	CASSIDRGGNQPQHF	TGTGCCAGTAGTATAGACAGGGGAGGCAATCAGCCCCAGCATTTT
TRBD2	TRBV24-1	TRBJ2-2	NA	CATSDPTSGRAQELFF	TGTGCCACCAGTGACCCAACTAGCGGGAGGGCCCAGGAGCTGTTTTTT
NA	TRBV15	TRBJ1-1	once	CATGAGGDNTEAFF	TGTGCCACCGGAGCAGGTGGGGATAACACTGAAGCTTTCTTT
NA	TRBV4-1	TRBJ1-2	NA	CASSQDAGELVYGYTF	TGCGCCAGCAGCCAAGACGCAGGGGAATTGGTCTATGGCTACACCTTC
TRBD1	TRBV5-6	TRBJ1-2	NA	CASSLGGTGPFGYTF	TGTGCCAGCAGCTTGGGTGGGACAGGGCCTTTTGGCTACACCTTC
NA	TRBV27	TRBJ2-7	NA	CASSLGPPRQWGYEQYF	TGTGCCAGCAGTTTAGGGCCCCCGCGACAGTGGGGATACGAGCAGTACTTC
NA	TRBV5-6	TRBJ2-6	NA	CASSLVVETGANVLTF	TGTGCCAGCAGCTTGGTAGTGGAAACAGGGGCCAACGTCCTGACTTTC
TRBD1	TRBV28	TRBJ1-5	NA	CASRTGQLVSNQPQHF	TGTGCCAGCAGAACGGGACAGCTGGTTAGCAATCAGCCCCAGCATTTT
NA	TRBV11-3	TRBJ2-7	NA	CASSSGRYEQYF	TGTGCCAGCAGCTCCGGACGGTACGAGCAGTACTTC
NA	TRBV7-9	TRBJ1-6	NA	CASSLIGRGGSPLHF	TGTGCCAGCAGCTTGATCGGACGGGGTGGCTCACCCCTCCACTTT
NA	TRBV9	TRBJ1-1	NA	CASSPMDPMNTEAFF	TGTGCCAGCAGCCCCATGGACCCCATGAACACTGAAGCTTTCTTT
TRBD1	TRBV7-9	TRBJ1-4	NA	CASSLKTGGGNEKLFF	TGTGCCAGCAGCTTAAAAACAGGGGGAGGTAATGAAAAACTGTTTTTT